These 20 T cell receptor beta chains originate from one sample sequenced in a study of chemoradiotherapy in HPV16-positive cancers. Some clones are missing from TCRdb's copy, which holds only in-frame ones; the method was immunoSEQ multiplex PCR. The sample yields 4,500 to 6,500 clones, roughly 92% seen once. The sequencing here drew on blood, taken from a patient who underwent chemoradiotherapy. These receptors originate from a human donor with HPV-associated anogenital cancer.

For this clone: The sample has other DNA sequences that encode this CDR3 too. The chain recombines TRBV5-1 with TRBJ2-7; 13 bases fit TRBD2. The CDR3 sequence is 15 residues long. Germline values: CDR1 SGHRS, CDR2 YFSETQ. The junction had 12 bases not matched to a gene; V was cut back by 4 bases and J by 11 bases. CDR3 nucleotides: TGCGCCAGCAGCCCTCCGGGACTAGCGGGGAAGAACGAGTACTTC. Its protein product is CASSPPGLAGKNEYF.

Only one count was recorded for this clone. This chain uses TRBV19 with TRBJ1-1; unclear D gene. In germline, CDR1 is LNHDA, CDR2 SQIVND (reference sequence). This CDR3 comprises 13 residues. V gave up 8 bases and J gave up 4 bases, with 14 bases separating them. The CDR3 protein is CASEWGGVTEAFF. The CDR3, as DNA: TGTGCCAGTGAATGGGGTGGGGTCACTGAAGCTTTCTTT.

As for this clone: Other DNA sequences in the sample encode the same CDR3. The V gene is TRBV5-1, the J gene TRBJ2-7; TRBD2 matches 13 bases. Trimming took 4 bases from V and 11 from J; bases not matched to a gene: 12. CDR3 length equals 15 residues. Per the germline V gene, CDR1 is SGHRS and CDR2 is YFSETQ. The CDR3 DNA sequence: TGCGCCAGCAGCCCTCCGGGACTAGCGGGGAAAAACGAGTACTTC. This gives the protein CASSPPGLAGKNEYF. The variable domain in full, completed from reference TRBV5-1 and TRBJ2-7, reads KAGVTQTPRYLIKTRGQQVTLSCSPISGHRSVSWYQQTPGQGLQFLFEYFSETQRNKGNFPGRFSGRQFSNSRSEMNVSTLELGDSALYLCASSPPGLAGKNEYFGPGTRLTVT.

This clone was counted only a few times. This chain connects TRBV18 to TRBJ1-5; D might be TRBD1 (6 bases). Deletions cut 3 bases from V and 5 bases from J, with 11 bases between. This CDR3 is 14 amino acids long. CDR1 and CDR2 from the germline V gene are KGHSH and LQKENI. The CDR3 bases are TGTGCCAGCTCACCGTTCAGGGGTGATCAGCCCCAGCATTTT. Protein product: CASSPFRGDQPQHF.

The chain couples TRBV18 to TRBJ2-7, with a weak D call TRBD2 (5 bases). This CDR3 spans 12 amino acids. V was pared by 5 bases and J by 6 bases, with 11 bases between. Germline V CDR1 and CDR2: KGHSH, LQKENI. CDR3: CASSTDGVEQYF. The CDR3, as DNA: TGTGCCAGCTCAACGGACGGGGTCGAGCAGTACTTC.

The chain couples TRBV5-1 to TRBJ1-2; a weak D match, TRBD1 (5 bases). This CDR3 region has 16 residues. CDR1 is SGHRS, CDR2 YFSETQ, per germline. The germline V and J ends were trimmed by 4 bases and 0 bases, with 16 bases remaining between them. CDR3 in DNA: TGCGCCAGCAGCACTAGGGGTACACTAGCTAACTATGGCTACACCTTC. Its translation is CASSTRGTLANYGYTF.

CDR3 nucleotide sequence: TGTGCCAGCAACCATTTAGACGGCGCCGCTGGAACTGAAGCTTTCTTT. Encoded protein: CASNHLDGAAGTEAFF. V usage is TRBV27 and J usage is TRBJ1-1, with D unresolved. V shed 7 bases and J shed 5 bases, with 23 bases lying between them. This CDR3 contains 16 residues. Germline CDR1 MNHEY, CDR2 SMNVEV (reference sequence).

This chain links TRBV18 with TRBJ2-2; D is possibly TRBD1 (5 bases). V was trimmed by 3 bases and J by 3 bases, leaving 14 bases between them. Germline CDR1 is KGHSH and CDR2 is LQKENI. CDR3 length equals 16 residues. CDR3 in DNA: TGTGCCAGCTCACCGGAAGGGGTTGGAGACACCGGGGAGCTGTTTTTT. As protein: CASSPEGVGDTGELFF.

The chain is built from TRBV7-9 and TRBJ2-7; 9 bases agree with TRBD1. V shed 5 bases, J shed 6 bases, and the junction held 14 bases outside the gene matches. The CDR3 spans 16 residues. The germline CDR1 and CDR2 sequences are SEHNR and FQNEAQ (reference sequence). CDR3 protein: CASSPRVGQGSGEQYF. The CDR3, as DNA: TGTGCCAGCAGCCCAAGGGTCGGACAGGGGTCGGGCGAGCAGTACTTC.

The chain carries TRBV7-6 and TRBJ2-2, with D maybe TRBD2 (8 bases). CDR1 SGHVS and CDR2 FNYEAQ come from the germline V gene. The CDR3 has 15 residues. Trimming took off 5 bases at V and 6 bases at J, with 16 bases between the two ends. This chain's CDR3 is CASSGAGDSAGELFF. In DNA, the CDR3 is TGTGCCAGCAGCGGAGCGGGGGACAGCGCCGGGGAGCTGTTTTTT.

The chain employs TRBV5-4 and TRBJ2-5; 8 bases agree with TRBD2. V trimming: 2 bases; J trimming: 2 bases; junction bases outside the gene matches: 5. The germline CDR1 and CDR2 sequences are SGHNT and YYREEE (reference sequence). CDR3 length equals 15 residues. The chain's CDR3 is CASSFLAGLQETQYF. CDR3 sequence (DNA): TGTGCCAGCAGCTTCCTAGCGGGTTTACAAGAGACCCAGTACTTC.

The rearrangement uses TRBV9 and TRBJ2-1, with D unclear. CDR1 and CDR2 (germline): SGDLS, YYNGEE. This CDR3 has 15 amino acids. Trimming took 4 bases from V and 0 from J, leaving 11 bases between them. CDR3 residues: CASSNTRVSYNEQFF. CDR3 DNA sequence: TGTGCCAGCAGCAACACCCGGGTCTCCTACAATGAGCAGTTCTTC.

This clone was recorded once. The chain carries TRBV7-2 and TRBJ2-7, with D possibly matching TRBD2 (6 bases). Germline V gene lookup returns CDR1 SGHTA and CDR2 FQGNSA. The CDR3 is 15 amino acids. The germline V and J ends were trimmed by 5 bases and 4 bases, with 18 bases remaining between them. This CDR3 reads CASSPYGGKTYEQYF. The CDR3 coding sequence is TGTGCCAGCAGCCCCTACGGCGGGAAGACATACGAGCAGTACTTC.

There are a few counts of this clone. One junction end disagrees with the germline gene, perhaps due to a read error. This chain's CDR3 is CASSLEGTPRNF. In DNA form, the CDR3 reads TGTGCCAGCAGCCTCGAGGGAACTCCCCGAAACTTC. This chain connects TRBV11-2 to TRBJ2-5, with D possibly matching TRBD2 (5 bases). Germline V gene data show CDR1 as SGHAT and CDR2 as FQNNGV. The CDR3 loop spans 12 amino acids.

The chain has TRBV9 and TRBJ2-5; unclear D gene. The CDR3 runs 15 residues. Germline-derived CDR1 and CDR2 are SGDLS and YYNGEE. V shed 0 bases and J shed 0 bases, with 9 bases lying between them. DNA for the CDR3: TGTGCCAGCAGCGTAGCTCAGCGTAACCAAGAGACCCAGTACTTC. It encodes CASSVAQRNQETQYF.

V and J are TRBV28 and TRBJ2-1, with D perhaps TRBD2 (5 bases). This CDR3 has 13 residues. Germline-derived CDR1 and CDR2 are MDHEN and SYDVKM. Trimming removed 6 bases from V and 10 bases from J, with 16 bases in between. This CDR3 reads CASRTTRRWEQFF. As DNA, the CDR3 is TGTGCCAGCAGAACAACTAGGCGGTGGGAGCAGTTCTTC.

V gene TRBV5-1 combines with J gene TRBJ2-1, with TRBD2 identical over 14 bases. The CDR3 contains 16 residues. Germline V gene data show CDR1 as SGHRS and CDR2 as YFSETQ. The V and J ends lost 3 bases and 10 bases, in that order; junction bases with no gene match: 9. CDR3 nucleotide sequence: TGCGCCAGCAGCTCGAGGGGACTAGCGGGAGTCGAAGAGCAGTTCTTC. Protein: CASSSRGLAGVEEQFF.

This clone has just a few counts. This sequence joins TRBV5-4 and TRBJ1-1; 10 bases are shared with TRBD1. After removal of 4 bases from V and 5 bases from J, the junction contained 11 bases not matched to a gene. This CDR3 has 16 amino acids. Germline loops: CDR1 SGHNT, CDR2 YYREEE (reference sequence). CDR3 sequence reads: CASSPNRGQGVTEAFF. In nucleotides, the CDR3 is TGTGCCAGCAGCCCTAACCGAGGACAGGGGGTGACTGAAGCTTTCTTT.

The rearrangement uses TRBV27 and TRBJ2-1; D is perhaps TRBD1 or TRBD2 (5 bases each). Per the germline V gene, CDR1 is MNHEY and CDR2 is SMNVEV (reference sequence). V was clipped by 4 bases and J by 1 base, with 14 bases between them. The CDR3 covers 16 residues. The CDR3 here is CASSSGTSLSYNEQFF. Written as DNA, the CDR3 is TGTGCCAGCAGTTCCGGGACGTCATTATCCTACAATGAGCAGTTCTTC.

The chain uses TRBV12-1 and TRBJ1-5; the DNA was not used to check the table's D call, TRBD1. TRBV12-1 has pseudogene status. The CDR3 is 13 amino acids. CDR3 sequence reads: CASSPGSWLPQHF. The CDR3 coding sequence is TGTGCCAGCAGCCCAGGATCGTGGTTGCCCCAGCATTTT.